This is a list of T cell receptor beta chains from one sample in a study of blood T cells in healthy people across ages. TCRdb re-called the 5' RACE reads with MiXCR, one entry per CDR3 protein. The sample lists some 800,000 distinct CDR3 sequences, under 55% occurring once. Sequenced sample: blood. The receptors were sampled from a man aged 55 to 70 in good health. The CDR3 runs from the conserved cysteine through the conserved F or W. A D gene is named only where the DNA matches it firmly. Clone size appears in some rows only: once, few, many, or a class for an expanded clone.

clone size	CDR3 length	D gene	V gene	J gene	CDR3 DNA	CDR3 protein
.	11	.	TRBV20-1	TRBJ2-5	TGCAGTGTATCAGATCGCGAGACCCAGTACTTC	CSVSDRETQYF
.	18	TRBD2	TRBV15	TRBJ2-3	TGTGCCACCAGCAGAGATTCCGGGACTAGCGATATCACAGATACGCAGTATTTT	CATSRDSGTSDITDTQYF
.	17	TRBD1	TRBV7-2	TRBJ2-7	TGTGCCAGCAGCCAGCGGTTTCCGGGACAGGGTACCGACGAGCAGTACTTC	CASSQRFPGQGTDEQYF
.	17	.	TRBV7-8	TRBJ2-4	TGTGCCAGCAGCTACCGCCGGGAGTCACTAGCCAAAAACATTCAGTACTTC	CASSYRRESLAKNIQYF
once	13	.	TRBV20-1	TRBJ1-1	TGCAGTGCTAGAGGCCAGACGAACACTGAAGCTTTCTTT	CSARGQTNTEAFF
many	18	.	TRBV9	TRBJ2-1	TGTGCCAGCAGCGTAAATCCTAGCCCCATTGATAATGAAAATGAGCAGTTCTTC	CASSVNPSPIDNENEQFF
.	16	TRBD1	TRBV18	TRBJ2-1	TGTGCCAGCTCACCACCGCAGGGACAGGTGCACAATGAGCAGTTCTTC	CASSPPQGQVHNEQFF
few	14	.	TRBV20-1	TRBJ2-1	TGCAGTGCTCCTGGGGACGAAAATTACAATGAGCAGTTCTTC	CSAPGDENYNEQFF
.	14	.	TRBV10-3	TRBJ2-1	TGTGCCATCAGTGAGTCGACAACCTACAATGAGCAGTTCTTC	CAISESTTYNEQFF
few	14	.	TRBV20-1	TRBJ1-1	TGCAGTGCTGATCTATACACGTCCCCCGGTGAAGCTTTCTTT	CSADLYTSPGEAFF
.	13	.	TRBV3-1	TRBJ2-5	TGTGCCAGCAGCCAAGTAGGTCGAGGGACCCAGTACTTC	CASSQVGRGTQYF
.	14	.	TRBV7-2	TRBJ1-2	TGTGCCAGCAGCGTAAAACAGGCGGCCTATAGCTACACCTTC	CASSVKQAAYSYTF
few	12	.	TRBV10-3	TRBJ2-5	TGTGCCATCAGTGACAATGGTAATGAGCAGTACTTC	CAISDNGNEQYF
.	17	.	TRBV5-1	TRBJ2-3	TGCGCCAGCAGCTTGGTATCAGGAGGGTCCCCTACAGATACGCAGTATTTT	CASSLVSGGSPTDTQYF
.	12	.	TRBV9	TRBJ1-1	TGTGCCAGCAGCGTATCGGGTGGAATCGCTTTCTTT	CASSVSGGIAFF
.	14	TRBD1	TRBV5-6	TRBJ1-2	TGTGCCAGCATCCTACAGGGGGCAAACTATGGCTACACCTTC	CASILQGANYGYTF
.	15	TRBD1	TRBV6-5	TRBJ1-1	TGTGCCAGCAGTTACTACAGGGGGCTGAACACTGAAGCTTTCTTT	CASSYYRGLNTEAFF
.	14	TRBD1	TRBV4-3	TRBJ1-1	TGCGCCAGCAGCCAACGGGACAGGGGCACTGAAGCTTTCTTT	CASSQRDRGTEAFF
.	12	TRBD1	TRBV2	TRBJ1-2	TGTGCCAGCACCCTGACAGGGGACGGCTACACCTTC	CASTLTGDGYTF
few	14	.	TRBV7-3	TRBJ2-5	TGTGCCAGCAGTCAACAGGGAAACGGGGAGACCCAGTACTTC	CASSQQGNGETQYF
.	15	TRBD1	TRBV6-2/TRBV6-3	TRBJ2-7	TGTGCCAGCAGTTACTTACGGGACAGGGGTGCCGAGCAGTACTTC	CASSYLRDRGAEQYF
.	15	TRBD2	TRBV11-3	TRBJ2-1	TGTGCCAGCAGCATGGGCGGGAGAAGGGGTAATGAGCAGTTCTTC	CASSMGGRRGNEQFF
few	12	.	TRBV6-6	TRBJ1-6	TGTGCCAGCAGCCTTTCGGAGGGGGCCCTCCACTTT	CASSLSEGALHF
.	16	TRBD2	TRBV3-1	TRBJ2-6	TGTGCCAGCAGCCAAGCCGGCGGGAGCTGGGCCAACGTCCTGACTTTC	CASSQAGGSWANVLTF
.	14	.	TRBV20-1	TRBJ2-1	TGCAGTGCTAGAGCAGAAGGGGCCGGGGATGAGCAGTTCTTC	CSARAEGAGDEQFF
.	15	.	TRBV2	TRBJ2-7	TGTGCCAGCAGCAATCCTACAGGGAGCTCCTACGAGCAGTACTTC	CASSNPTGSSYEQYF
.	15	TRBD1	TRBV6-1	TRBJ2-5	TGTGCCAGCAGTGATGAGGGGACAGATCAAGAGACCCAGTACTTC	CASSDEGTDQETQYF
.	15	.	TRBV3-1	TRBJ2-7	TGTGCCAGCAGCCAGCTATGGGACACAGCCTACGAGCAGTACTTC	CASSQLWDTAYEQYF
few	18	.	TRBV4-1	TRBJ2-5	TGCGCCAGCAGCCAAGAATACGGATTACAGGGCGTCAAGGAGACCCAGTACTTC	CASSQEYGLQGVKETQYF
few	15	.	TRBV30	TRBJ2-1	TGTGCCTGGAGTGATGGACACAGCTCCTACAATGAGCAGTTCTTC	CAWSDGHSSYNEQFF
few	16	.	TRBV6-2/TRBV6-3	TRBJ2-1	TGTGCCAGCAGTTACGGTACGGTTCGGGCTTACAATGAGCAGTTCTTC	CASSYGTVRAYNEQFF
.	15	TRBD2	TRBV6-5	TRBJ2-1	TGTGCCAGCAGTTACCGACTAGCGGGGTACAATGAGCAGTTCTTC	CASSYRLAGYNEQFF
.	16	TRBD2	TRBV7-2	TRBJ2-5	TGTGCCAGCAGCACCCCTAGCGGGGGCCTCCGGGAGACCCAGTACTTC	CASSTPSGGLRETQYF
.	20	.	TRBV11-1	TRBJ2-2	TGTGCCAGCAGCTTAGTTGGGACAAGGTATCCCACCTTGAACACCGGGGAGCTGTTTTTT	CASSLVGTRYPTLNTGELFF
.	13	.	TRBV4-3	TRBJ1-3	TGCGCCAGCAGCCAACGCCCTGGAAACACCATATATTTT	CASSQRPGNTIYF
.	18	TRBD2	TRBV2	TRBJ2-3	TGTGCCAGCAGCCCGGGACTAGCGCAAATCTACTACACAGATACGCAGTATTTT	CASSPGLAQIYYTDTQYF
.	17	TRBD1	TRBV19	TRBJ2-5	TGTGCCAGTAGTATAGGAATACTGGACAGGGGGCGAGAGACCCAGTACTTC	CASSIGILDRGRETQYF
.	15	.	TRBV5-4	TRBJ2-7	TGTGCCAGCAGCTTGGGGGGGGCCGGGACAGACGCGCAGTACTTC	CASSLGGAGTDAQYF
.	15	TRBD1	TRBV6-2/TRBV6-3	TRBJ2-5	TGTGCCAGCAGAAACAGGGGGCTGTACGGAGAGACCCAGTACTTC	CASRNRGLYGETQYF